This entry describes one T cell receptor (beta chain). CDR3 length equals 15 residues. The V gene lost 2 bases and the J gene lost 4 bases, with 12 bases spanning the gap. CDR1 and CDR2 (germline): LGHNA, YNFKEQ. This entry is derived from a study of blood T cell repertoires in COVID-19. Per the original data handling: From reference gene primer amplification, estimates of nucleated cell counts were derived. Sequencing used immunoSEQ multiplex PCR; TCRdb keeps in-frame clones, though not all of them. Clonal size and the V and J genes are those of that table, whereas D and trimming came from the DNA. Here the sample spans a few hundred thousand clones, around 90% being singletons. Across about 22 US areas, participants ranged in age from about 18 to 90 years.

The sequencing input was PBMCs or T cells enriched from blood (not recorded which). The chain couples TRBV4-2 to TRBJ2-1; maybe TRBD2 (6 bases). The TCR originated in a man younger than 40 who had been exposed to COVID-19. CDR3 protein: CASSQSRDFYNEQFF. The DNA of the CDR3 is TGTGCCAGCAGCCAATCAAGGGACTTTTACAATGAGCAGTTCTTC.